The 18 T cell receptor beta chains below all came from one sample that was sequenced in a study of cytomegalovirus exposure and HLA in healthy donors listed by TCRdb under 2017. Libraries were built with the immunoSEQ multiplex PCR assay. For the multiplex PCR, a mixture combining 60 forward primers for TCR Vbeta segments and 13 reverse primers for TCR Jbeta segments was used. This is the immuneACCESS table as TCRdb keeps it, with only in-frame sequences that have V and J called. A part of the clones is gone; compared with another copy, unresolved V genes explain less than half, and the rest is unexplained. The sample table lists about 90,000 clones, 55% to 75% of them with a count of one. Together, the top ten hold approximately 15% of the sample. Sequencing was carried out using PBMCs. These TCRs come from a woman between 18 and 29 years old in good health and CMV-seropositive.

The chain carries TRBV30 and TRBJ2-1, with 7 nucleotides matching TRBD2. Germline V gene data show CDR1 as GTSNPN and CDR2 as SVGIG (reference sequence). V shed 2 bases, J shed 9 bases, and the junction held 10 bases outside the gene matches. The CDR3 totals 14 residues. As DNA, the CDR3 is TGTGCCTGGAGTTTGGTGGGAGGGCGGGGTGAGCAGTTCTTC. Protein product: CAWSLVGGRGEQFF.

This chain uses TRBV27 with TRBJ2-7; 10 bases map to TRBD1. Germline lookup yields CDR1 MNHEY and CDR2 SMNVEV (reference sequence). Unmatched junction bases numbered 5, after V lost 3 bases and J lost 3 bases. The CDR3 contains 15 residues. The CDR3 is CASSFGTGVGYEQYF. The CDR3 bases are TGTGCCAGCAGTTTCGGGACAGGGGTAGGCTACGAGCAGTACTTC.

J is TRBJ2-3 and V is TRBV9; 12 bases are shared with TRBD2. Germline-derived CDR1 and CDR2 are SGDLS and YYNGEE. After removal of 0 bases from V and 2 bases from J, the junction contained 7 bases not matched to a gene. This CDR3 has 18 residues. In nucleotides, the CDR3 is TGTGCCAGCAGCGTAGCGGGACTAGCGGGCCAATCCACAGATACGCAGTATTTT. As protein: CASSVAGLAGQSTDTQYF.

This sequence joins TRBV6-6 and TRBJ1-1, with a tentative D call TRBD1 (6 bases). The CDR3 contains 14 residues. Germline V lookup: CDR1 MNHNY, CDR2 SVGAGI (reference sequence). With 0 bases removed from V and 3 bases from J, the gap between germline ends came to 8 bases. The CDR3 region has the DNA TGTGCCAGCAGTTACTCCAGGGGTGACACTGAAGCTTTCTTT. It is translated as CASSYSRGDTEAFF.

The V and J genes are TRBV7-6 and TRBJ2-3; 9 bases map to TRBD1. The CDR3 runs to 16 residues. With V trimmed by 5 bases and J by 0 bases, 6 bases remained unmatched. Germline V gene data show CDR1 as SGHVS and CDR2 as FNYEAQ. CDR3 DNA: TGTGCCAGCAGCAAACAGGGGGCGTTGAGCACAGATACGCAGTATTTT. This translates into CASSKQGALSTDTQYF.

V usage is TRBV28 and J usage is TRBJ2-5; D gene uncertain. Germline V gives CDR1 MDHEN, CDR2 SYDVKM. The CDR3 length is 12 residues. The germline V and J ends were trimmed by 7 bases and 5 bases, with 11 bases remaining between them. CDR3 DNA sequence: TGTGCCAGCATCGATAATGCGGAGACCCAGTACTTC. Amino acids: CASIDNAETQYF.

This chain joins TRBV5-6 and TRBJ1-5; D is uncertain. Between the trimmed V and J ends, which lost 4 bases and 7 bases, there was a span of 18 bases. The CDR3 loop spans 15 amino acids. Germline CDR1 is SGHDT and CDR2 is YYEEEE. CDR3 region: CASSPEDLTGQPQHF. The CDR3 DNA sequence: TGTGCCAGCAGCCCCGAAGACCTAACGGGGCAGCCCCAGCATTTT.

The DNA for the CDR3 is TGTGCCAGCAGCTTACTAGGGGGAGACTTCTCAGATACGCAGTATTTT. As protein: CASSLLGGDFSDTQYF. The chain links TRBV7-2 to TRBJ2-3; perhaps TRBD1 as D (6 bases). CDR1 is SGHTA and CDR2 is FQGNSA in the germline V gene. The CDR3 is 16 residues long. Trimming took off 2 bases at V and 4 bases at J, with 16 bases between the two ends. Complete variable domain (other parts from reference TRBV7-2 and TRBJ2-3): GAGVSQSPSNKVTEKGKDVELRCDPISGHTALYWYRQSLGQGLEFLIYFQGNSAPDKSGLPSDRFSAERTGGSVSTLTIQRTQQEDSAVYLCASSLLGGDFSDTQYFGPGTRLTVL.

This clone was counted once. The J gene is TRBJ1-2, the V gene TRBV2; 11 nucleotides agree with TRBD1. CDR3 length equals 15 residues. The trim removed 4 bases at V and 3 bases at J, leaving 4 bases unmatched. Germline values: CDR1 SNHLY, CDR2 FYNNEI. CDR3 region: CASSVPGQGDYGYTF. For the CDR3, the DNA is TGTGCCAGCAGTGTTCCGGGACAGGGGGACTATGGCTACACCTTC.

The V gene is TRBV9, the J gene TRBJ2-1; 8 bases are shared with TRBD2. J was trimmed by 12 bases and V by 4 bases; bases with no gene match: 18. Germline CDR1 SGDLS, CDR2 YYNGEE. This CDR3 has 16 amino acids. The DNA of the CDR3 is TGTGCCAGCAGCCCGTCGGGGGGGGGATCCTCCGAGGGGCAGTTCTTC. Its translation is CASSPSGGGSSEGQFF.

The V gene is TRBV29-1, the J gene TRBJ1-2, with D possibly matching TRBD1 (6 bases). Trimming took off 8 bases at V and 0 bases at J, with 19 bases between the two ends. CDR3 size: 15 residues. Germline assignment: CDR1 SQVTM and CDR2 ANQGSEA. CDR3 bases: TGCAGCTCATCGGATCCGACAGGAACTAACTATGGCTACACCTTC. It is translated as CSSSDPTGTNYGYTF. Drawing the rest from reference TRBV29-1 and TRBJ1-2, the complete variable domain is SAVISQKPSRDICQRGTSLTIQCQVDSQVTMMFWYRQQPGQSLTLIATANQGSEATYESGFVIDKFPISRPNLTFSTLTVSNMSPEDSSIYLCSSSDPTGTNYGYTFGSGTRLTVV.

The gene calls are TRBV28 and TRBJ2-7; 8 bases agree with TRBD1. This CDR3 is 16 amino acids long. V gave up 0 bases and J gave up 2 bases; unmatched junction bases: 6. Germline V CDR1 and CDR2: MDHEN, SYDVKM. The CDR3 region is CASSLWGGQGAYEQYF. DNA for the CDR3: TGTGCCAGCAGTTTATGGGGAGGACAGGGAGCCTACGAGCAGTACTTC.

The chain combines TRBV4-2 with TRBJ1-1; D is ambiguous. Germline values: CDR1 LGHNA, CDR2 YNFKEQ. V was clipped by 1 base and J by 7 bases, with 7 bases between them. The CDR3 contains 12 residues. The CDR3 loop reads CASSQVRNEAFF. The CDR3 DNA reads as TGTGCCAGCAGCCAAGTTCGTAATGAAGCTTTCTTT.

This chain's CDR3 is CASSLAVGGGTEAFF. DNA of the CDR3: TGCGCCAGCAGCTTGGCGGTGGGGGGGGGCACTGAAGCTTTCTTT. This chain uses TRBV5-1 with TRBJ1-1; TRBD1 is a possible D gene (5 bases). Deletions cut 0 bases from V and 4 bases from J, with 13 bases between. The germline V gene encodes CDR1 SGHRS and CDR2 YFSETQ. CDR3 length equals 15 residues.

V is TRBV29-1 and J is TRBJ1-2; 8 nucleotides align to TRBD1. V dropped 6 bases and J dropped 2; count of bases not matched to a gene: 5. Per germline, CDR1 SQVTM and CDR2 ANQGSEA. The CDR3 covers 13 residues. The CDR3 here is CSVQGATNYGYTF. The DNA of the CDR3 is TGCAGCGTCCAGGGGGCGACGAACTATGGCTACACCTTC.

The chain has TRBV28 and TRBJ2-7; D might be TRBD2 (6 bases). V lost 5 bases and J lost 1, with 12 bases in between. In germline, CDR1 is MDHEN, CDR2 SYDVKM. The CDR3 extends over 14 amino acids. The CDR3 nucleotides are TGTGCCAGCAGTCGGGACTCTCCATCCTACGAGCAGTACTTC. Residues: CASSRDSPSYEQYF.

The genes are TRBV19 and TRBJ2-7; D is perhaps TRBD1 (5 bases). The CDR3 is 15 residues long. The germline V gene encodes CDR1 LNHDA and CDR2 SQIVND (reference sequence). Trimming cost V 6 bases and J 0 bases, with 15 bases left between them. The CDR3 region has the DNA TGTGCCAGTAGCTCTGACAGCCACAGCTCCTACGAGCAGTACTTC. It is translated as CASSSDSHSSYEQYF.

The chain links TRBV7-2 to TRBJ2-7; 8 nucleotides match TRBD2. This CDR3 contains 14 residues. Unmatched junction bases numbered 9, after V lost 4 bases and J lost 7 bases. In germline, CDR1 is SGHTA, CDR2 FQGNSA. The CDR3 here is CASSSSGGREEQYF. CDR3 DNA: TGTGCCAGCAGCTCTTCGGGGGGGCGGGAAGAGCAGTACTTC.